This T cell receptor beta chain was found in a study of T cell changes during pregnancy in multiple sclerosis. Here immunoSEQ multiplex PCR was the method, and the copy in TCRdb shows in-frame clones only, minus some. The top ten hold around 1.5% of the sample, which has some 110,000 clones, around 93% seen once. V was clipped by 4 bases and J by 1 base, with 14 bases between them. The CDR3 extends over 15 amino acids. The V gene is TRBV5-3, the J gene TRBJ1-2; D might be TRBD1 (6 bases). TRBV5-3 is assigned to the ORF class and has an uncertain function. The source material was peripheral blood, sampled after pregnancy. The TCR originated in a female donor with multiple sclerosis, enrolled in a pregnancy study. The CDR3 protein is CARSLRGHLNYGYTF. CDR3 sequence (DNA): TGTGCCAGAAGCCTTAGGGGACACCTTAACTATGGCTACACCTTC.